This TCR beta chain was recorded in a study of T cell responses to AZD1222 COVID-19 vaccine. The CDR3 spans 12 residues. CDR1 is SGHRS, CDR2 YFSETQ, per germline. Trimming shortened V by 5 bases and J by 0 bases, and 4 bases separated the two germline ends. As to this clone: This same CDR3 is encoded by further DNA sequences in the sample.

The method was immunoSEQ multiplex PCR; TCRdb's version includes in-frame clones alone and lacks a portion of them. The sample includes about 170,000 clones, just under 95% seen only once; the top ten take 1.6%. Here the sequenced sample was peripheral blood, taken on day 0 of AZD1222 vaccination. The chain employs TRBV5-1 and TRBJ2-3, with D hard to call. The sequence derives from an adult in good health. The CDR3 reads CASSLSTDTQYF. CDR3 DNA sequence: TGCGCCAGCAGTCTCAGCACAGATACGCAGTATTTT. The variable domain in full, with the rest retrieved from reference TRBV5-1 and TRBJ2-3, is KAGVTQTPRYLIKTRGQQVTLSCSPISGHRSVSWYQQTPGQGLQFLFEYFSETQRNKGNFPGRFSGRQFSNSRSEMNVSTLELGDSALYLCASSLSTDTQYFGPGTRLTVL.